This T cell receptor (beta chain) was identified during a study of OX40 agonist ivuxolimab in advanced cancers. About the study: Every patient in dose escalation had hepatocellular carcinoma, melanoma, renal cell or head and neck cancer.

V was pared by 0 bases and J by 4 bases, with 8 bases between. The V gene's germline CDR1 is KGHSH and CDR2 LQKENI. This CDR3 has 14 residues. Using immunoSEQ multiplex PCR, the repertoire was profiled, and TCRdb retains in-frame clones only, with some absent. The table lists about 98,000 clones, 70% to 90% of them singletons. Peripheral blood came from all dose cohorts at three timepoints. This sequence joins TRBV18 and TRBJ2-3; D unclear. The specimen comprised CD4+ or CD8+ T cells sorted from blood, sampled in a trial of the OX40 agonist ivuxolimab. The TCR comes from an adult with an advanced solid tumor such as melanoma, head and neck, liver or kidney cancer. The CDR3 loop is CASSPPPPPDTQYF. As DNA, the CDR3 is TGTGCCAGCTCACCACCCCCCCCACCAGATACGCAGTATTTT.